The rows below give T cell receptor beta chains drawn from one sample of a study of blood T cell repertoires in COVID-19. Repertoires were generated with immunoSEQ multiplex PCR, while TCRdb's copy carries only in-frame clones and drops some. This sample has roughly 150,000 clones, with 75% to 90% found just once. Material for sequencing was peripheral blood. Receptors were obtained from a man in his late teens or twenties with COVID-19, enrolled during active disease. Both conserved end residues are part of each CDR3. Fields, in order: J gene, clone size, V gene, D gene, CDR3 DNA, CDR3 protein. A D gene is named only where the DNA matches it firmly. For some rows the clone size is stated as once, few or many, or as a class when expanded; others skip it.

TRBJ2-7,NA,TRBV6-5,NA,TGTGCCAGCCAGGGGACGGAAGCCTACGAGCAGTACTTC,CASQGTEAYEQYF
TRBJ2-1,few,TRBV6-4,NA,TGTGCCAGCAGTGACTCGGCTGGTTCTAGGAATGAGCAGTTCTTC,CASSDSAGSRNEQFF
TRBJ1-1,few,TRBV21-1,NA,TGTGCCAGCAGCCGGGACACGACAGGGGGTATGAACACTGAAGCTTTCTTT,CASSRDTTGGMNTEAFF
TRBJ2-7,NA,TRBV30,NA,TGTGCCTGGAACAGGGATTCCTACGAGCAGTACTTC,CAWNRDSYEQYF
TRBJ2-7,NA,TRBV27,TRBD2,TGTGCCAGCAGCCATATTATTAAAGGCGGGAGGGCCCCCTACGAGCAGTACTTC,CASSHIIKGGRAPYEQYF
TRBJ2-2,few,TRBV4-3,NA,TGCGCCAGCAGCCAATTTTCCCTCACCGGGGAGCTGTTTTTT,CASSQFSLTGELFF
TRBJ2-7,NA,TRBV29-1,NA,TGCAGCGTTGAAAGGGACACCCCCTACGAGCAGTACTTC,CSVERDTPYEQYF
TRBJ2-5,NA,TRBV6-5,TRBD1,TGTGCCAGCAGAAGCATGGGACAGTTCCAAGAGACCCAGTACTTC,CASRSMGQFQETQYF
TRBJ2-3,NA,TRBV28,TRBD1,TGTGCCAGCAGTACCGGGACAGGGGGCGCCGCAGATACGCAGTATTTT,CASSTGTGGAADTQYF
TRBJ2-5,NA,TRBV10-3,TRBD2,TGTGCCATCAGTTCCATAGCGGGAGTGGAGACCCAGTACTTC,CAISSIAGVETQYF
TRBJ1-2,NA,TRBV6-5,NA,TGTGCCAGCAGACCGACAGGTGCTATCTATGGCTACACCTTC,CASRPTGAIYGYTF
TRBJ1-4,NA,TRBV6-5,NA,TGTGCCAGCAAGGGGGAAAAACTGCTTTTT,CASKGEKLLF
TRBJ2-1,NA,TRBV10-3,TRBD2,TGTGCCATCAGATCCCTAGCGGGAGTCGACTACAATGAGCAGTTCTTC,CAIRSLAGVDYNEQFF
TRBJ1-2,NA,TRBV6-5,TRBD1,TGTGCCAGCAGAAGAACAGGGGGCGCCGGCTACACCTTC,CASRRTGGAGYTF
TRBJ1-2,few,TRBV3-1/TRBV3-2,NA,TGTGCCAGCAGCCGCAACAGGCTGACCGGTAGTGGCTACACCTTC,CASSRNRLTGSGYTF
TRBJ1-5,NA,TRBV5-5,NA,TGTGCCAGCAGCTTCCGGCCCACAGGGAATCAGCCCCAGCATTTT,CASSFRPTGNQPQHF
TRBJ1-1,NA,TRBV29-1,TRBD1,TGCAGCGTCCTACAGGGGGCGCTGACTGAAGCTTTCTTT,CSVLQGALTEAFF
TRBJ2-7,NA,TRBV27,TRBD1,TGTGCCAGCAGTTTTGGGACAGGGACATGGTACGAGCAGTACTTC,CASSFGTGTWYEQYF
TRBJ1-1,NA,TRBV5-5,NA,TGTGCCAGCAGCCTGACAGGAACTGAAGCTTTCTTT,CASSLTGTEAFF
TRBJ2-5,once,TRBV20-1,TRBD2,TGCAGTGCTAGTCTGGCGGGAGCAGAGACCCAGTACTTC,CSASLAGAETQYF
TRBJ1-4,few,TRBV25-1,TRBD1,TGTGCCAGCAGTGCTGACTCGACAGGGTTGGTTGAAAAACTGTTTTTT,CASSADSTGLVEKLFF
TRBJ1-1,NA,TRBV11-2,NA,TGTGCCAGCAGCTTAGAGAGAGTCACTGAAGCTTTCTTT,CASSLERVTEAFF
TRBJ2-6,NA,TRBV7-6,TRBD1,TGTGCCAGCAGCTTAAGGACAGGGGGAGATGGGGCCAACGTCCTGACTTTC,CASSLRTGGDGANVLTF
TRBJ1-3,once,TRBV4-3,TRBD1,TGCGCCAGCAGCCGAGACAGGGGAACTGGAAACACCATATATTTT,CASSRDRGTGNTIYF
TRBJ1-2,many,TRBV28,NA,TGTGCCAGCAGTCAACAGGGTTACTATGGCTACACCTTC,CASSQQGYYGYTF
TRBJ2-3,NA,TRBV10-3,NA,TGTGCCATCAGTGAGTCGCGGGCTCCGGGACAATCTAGCACAGATACGCAGTATTTT,CAISESRAPGQSSTDTQYF
TRBJ2-7,NA,TRBV9,TRBD2,TGTGCCAGCAGCCCTGACGGGGGGAGTACCTACGAGCAGTACTTC,CASSPDGGSTYEQYF
TRBJ1-6,NA,TRBV2,NA,TGTGCCAGCAGTGACAGACAGAACTACAATTCACCCCTCCACTTT,CASSDRQNYNSPLHF
TRBJ1-5,once,TRBV19,NA,TGTGCCAGTAGTATGAGATCCCAGCCCCAGCATTTT,CASSMRSQPQHF
TRBJ2-3,NA,TRBV5-6,TRBD2,TGTGCCAGCAGCTTGGTGGGCGGGAGTGAAACAGATACGCAGTATTTT,CASSLVGGSETDTQYF
TRBJ2-3,NA,TRBV28,NA,TGTGCCAGCAGTTTCGGACAAGATACGCAGTATTTT,CASSFGQDTQYF
TRBJ1-5,NA,TRBV28,NA,TGTGCCAGCAGTTTATGGGGTACCGGGGGGAGTAGCAATCAGCCCCAGCATTTT,CASSLWGTGGSSNQPQHF
TRBJ2-3,NA,TRBV14,NA,TGTGCCAGCAGCCAGGTGAGGGCCGCACGGTATTTT,CASSQVRAARYF
TRBJ2-7,NA,TRBV2,NA,TGTGCCAGCAGTAATACTCTCTACGAGCAGTACTTC,CASSNTLYEQYF
TRBJ2-7,NA,TRBV3-1/TRBV3-2,TRBD2,TGTGCCAGCAGCCCTTTTAAGGGACTAGTCTACGAGCAGTACTTC,CASSPFKGLVYEQYF
TRBJ1-4,NA,TRBV28,TRBD1,TGTGCCAGCAGTGCCCCCGGGACAGGCCCGAATGAAAAACTGCTTTTT,CASSAPGTGPNEKLLF
TRBJ2-6,NA,TRBV21-1,NA,TGTGCCAGCAGCAAAGAAGGGGCTAGCGGGAGGGATTACTCTGGGGCCAACGTCCTGACTTTC,CASSKEGASGRDYSGANVLTF
TRBJ2-1,NA,TRBV27,NA,TGTGCCACCATGGCCGGGTCCCGATCGTTCTTC,CATMAGSRSFF
TRBJ2-7,NA,TRBV13,NA,TGTGCCAGCAGCTTAGTTACAGGGACCTACGAGCAGTACTTC,CASSLVTGTYEQYF
TRBJ2-7,NA,TRBV4-3,TRBD2,TGCGCCAGCAGCCAAGATGTTGGGACTAGCGGGTACGTCTACGAGCAGTACTTC,CASSQDVGTSGYVYEQYF
TRBJ2-1,NA,TRBV6-2/TRBV6-3,TRBD2,TGTGCCAGCAGTTACACCCCTGGGGGGGGCTCCTACAATGAGCAGTTCTTC,CASSYTPGGGSYNEQFF
TRBJ1-2,few,TRBV24-1,NA,TGTGCCACCAGTGCTACAGGGCCCTATGGCTACACCTTC,CATSATGPYGYTF
TRBJ2-3,once,TRBV7-8,TRBD1,TGTGCCAGCAGCGCTCTCACAGGGGGCCTTGCAGATACGCAGTATTTT,CASSALTGGLADTQYF
TRBJ2-7,NA,TRBV6-5,TRBD2,TGTGCCAGCAGTCTAGCGGGAGGGACCTACGAGCAGTACTTC,CASSLAGGTYEQYF
TRBJ2-3,NA,TRBV13,TRBD2,TGTGCCAGCAGCTTCCGGACTAGCGGGAGGGACACAGATACGCAGTATTTT,CASSFRTSGRDTDTQYF
TRBJ2-7,NA,TRBV28,TRBD2,TGTGCCAGCAGTTTGTTACTAGCGGGAGACGAGCAGTACTTC,CASSLLLAGDEQYF
TRBJ1-5,NA,TRBV27,NA,TGTGCCAGCAAACCAGGGGGCAATCAGCCCCAGCATTTT,CASKPGGNQPQHF
TRBJ2-7,NA,TRBV18,TRBD1,TGTGCCAGCTCACTCAACAGGGGGCTGGGTTCGGACGAGCAGTACTTC,CASSLNRGLGSDEQYF
TRBJ1-2,once,TRBV28,NA,TGTGCCAGCACCTATCGTAGCGTAGGGGGTGGCTACACCTTC,CASTYRSVGGGYTF
TRBJ2-2,NA,TRBV28,NA,TGTGCCAGCAGTTTTGAACAGGGAGACGCCGGGGAGCTGTTTTTT,CASSFEQGDAGELFF
TRBJ1-6,NA,TRBV30,NA,TGTGCCTGGAGTGCTGGAACCGGGAGCTCCTATAATTCACCCCTCCACTTT,CAWSAGTGSSYNSPLHF
TRBJ1-2,NA,TRBV10-1,NA,TGCGCCAGCAGTGCTACTCGTCGGGGCTATGGCTACACCTTC,CASSATRRGYGYTF